Sequencing of this T cell receptor (beta chain) was carried out in a study of blood T cell repertoires in COVID-19 (dated by TCRdb to about 2020). About the full investigation: Samples from collaborators originated in the United States, Italy and Spain and spanned both the acute and convalescent phases of COVID-19. The samples were drawn from the first 160 participants of the ongoing ImmuneRACE study and from about 1,200 subjects provided by 6 global collaborators. A de-identified subject ID, COVID-19 status, age in years and sex were almost always included in the sample metadata. Subjects who had been exposed to COVID-19, were actively infected with it, or had recovered from it provided the deeply sampled blood TCRbeta repertoires that made up the dataset. The material from the prospective study consisted of cDNA or gDNA derived from T cells, B-cell-depleted T cells, or PBMCs. A freely available public database, intended as a resource for researchers studying the immune response to SARS-CoV-2, is where the repertoires were released. Where available, HLA class I and class II types were taken from metadata supplied by the sample provider and were not determined by assay-based typing. General findings and caveats noted by the study authors: The amount of clinical and demographic metadata varied by source and participant and was provided uncurated.

Whole blood was collected in K2EDTA tubes by collaborating institutions according to the institutions' own protocols. For TCRbeta analysis, collaborators shipped samples in one of three forms: frozen whole blood, isolated PBMCs, or DNA extracted from either of those sample types. To note about this clone: Its cognate antigen has yet to be identified. No base-level quality is on record; no much larger clone is a single base apart.

TCRbeta CDR3 regions were amplified from genomic DNA using the immunoSEQ Assay, a bias-controlled multiplex PCR. Per the original workflow: The number of nucleated cells in each sample was estimated from the amplification of reference gene primers within the assay. To quantify the absolute abundance of each unique TCRbeta CDR3 rearrangement, sequence reads were collapsed and filtered. Productive Simpson clonality was computed per sample as the square root of Simpson's diversity index over productive rearrangements. TCRdb limited this immuneACCESS table to in-frame rearrangements with V and J called. A share of clones is missing; checked studies link under half to unresolved V genes, and the rest is unexplained. V and J calls and clone size are as listed in that table; D and trimming were resolved from the DNA. The sample includes tens of thousands of clones, with around three quarters observed a single time. The ten largest make up 15% to 20% of the sample.

V is trimmed back by 0 bases and J by 5 bases, and the junction contains 18 bases that no gene match accounts for. CDR3 length: 20 amino acids, cysteine to phenylalanine. Only the CDR3 DNA stays, 60 bases, in frame from base 1. CDR1 and CDR2 are drawn from the germline V gene (reference sequence): LGHDT, YNNKEL. Sequencing was performed on peripheral blood. The sequence is built from TRBV3-1 (or the pseudogene TRBV3-2) and TRBJ2-3, with TRBD2 identical over 9 junction bases. The receptor was derived from a woman of 80 years or more with acute or convalescent COVID-19. The DNA sequence is TGTGCCAGCAGCCAAGATACCTCATTATGGCGGGGGGGCCCCGGAGATACGCAGTATTTT. Its coded protein is CASSQDTSLWRGGPGDTQYF.